These 20 T cell receptor beta chains came from one sample sequenced in a study of shared clonotypes between healthy human individuals. The repertoire was sequenced with immunoSEQ multiplex PCR; TCRdb's copy has only in-frame clones and lacks some. The table records roughly 300,000 clones, around 87% of them present only once. Sequenced material: memory CD8+ T cells sorted from blood. This sample's subset: CD45RO+ cells pooled with CCR7-negative TemRA cells. These TCRs come from a man aged 18 to 30 in good health.

The V call is TRBV9, the J call TRBJ1-4, with 7 positions matching TRBD1. CDR1 is SGDLS and CDR2 is YYNGEE in the germline V gene. The CDR3 runs to 15 residues. With 0 bases clipped from V and 5 bases from J, the junction kept 4 bases outside the gene matches. DNA of the CDR3: TGTGCCAGCAGCGTAGCGGCAGGGGGAAATGAAAAACTGTTTTTT. It yields the protein CASSVAAGGNEKLFF.

This sequence joins TRBV15 and TRBJ1-1; TRBD1 is a possible D gene (5 bases). With 1 base removed from V and 0 bases from J, the gap between germline ends came to 9 bases. The CDR3 loop spans 15 amino acids. CDR1 and CDR2 (germline): LNHNV, YYDKDF (reference sequence). DNA of the CDR3: TGTGCCACCAGCAGAGGTCGGGGGGTGAACACTGAAGCTTTCTTT. This encodes CATSRGRGVNTEAFF.

The rearrangement joins TRBV18 to TRBJ1-4; no reliable D call. Between the trimmed V and J ends, which lost 3 bases and 0 bases, there was a span of 8 bases. The germline gives CDR1 KGHSH, CDR2 LQKENI. The CDR3 extends over 15 amino acids. CDR3 sequence reads: CASSPLKATNEKLFF. The CDR3 coding sequence is TGTGCCAGCTCACCCCTAAAAGCAACTAATGAAAAACTGTTTTTT.

The rearrangement joins TRBV4-1 to TRBJ2-2; 8 bases line up with TRBD2. Germline lookup yields CDR1 MGHRA and CDR2 YSYEKL. V dropped 4 bases and J dropped 5; count of bases not matched to a gene: 9. The CDR3 extends over 16 amino acids. The CDR3 spells CASSPYFSGATGELFF. For the CDR3, the DNA is TGCGCCAGCAGCCCGTACTTTAGCGGGGCTACCGGGGAGCTGTTTTTT.

This sequence joins TRBV4-1 and TRBJ2-5, with a weak D call TRBD1 (5 bases). Germline V lookup: CDR1 MGHRA, CDR2 YSYEKL. V dropped 0 bases and J dropped 4 bases, with 15 bases sitting between them. The CDR3 has 16 residues. The CDR3 DNA follows: TGCGCCAGCAGCCAAGATCAGGGATGGTTGAGAGAGACCCAGTACTTC. It codes for CASSQDQGWLRETQYF.

Written as DNA, the CDR3 is TGTGCCAGCAAGGACAGGGATAATTCACCCCTCCACTTT. This codes for CASKDRDNSPLHF. V and J are TRBV6-1 and TRBJ1-6; 8 nucleotides align to TRBD1. The CDR3 totals 13 residues. Germline V gene sequence: CDR1 MNHNS, CDR2 SASEGT. Trimming at V came to 7 bases and at J to 5 bases, leaving 1 base not matched to a gene.

The chain recombines TRBV6-5 with TRBJ2-2; 10 positions agree with TRBD1. The CDR3 length is 16 residues. Germline V gene lookup returns CDR1 MNHEY and CDR2 SVGAGI. V lost 2 bases and J lost 6; bases outside the gene matches: 6. The DNA for the CDR3 is TGTGCCAGCAGTTACACACCGACAGGGGGCTCCGGGGAGCTGTTTTTT. It codes for CASSYTPTGGSGELFF.

This sequence joins TRBV5-6 and TRBJ2-7; TRBD1 matches 9 bases. Germline V lookup: CDR1 SGHDT, CDR2 YYEEEE. The trim removed 0 bases at V and 4 bases at J, leaving 5 bases unmatched. The CDR3 consists of 15 residues. The CDR3 here is CASSLDATGGYEQYF. For the CDR3, the DNA is TGTGCCAGCAGCTTGGACGCGACAGGGGGTTACGAGCAGTACTTC.

The chain recombines TRBV29-1 with TRBJ2-2; D is possibly TRBD1 (6 bases). Trimming removed 5 bases at V and 3 bases at J, with 10 bases between. The length of the CDR3 is 13 residues. Germline V gene data show CDR1 as SQVTM and CDR2 as ANQGSEA. DNA for the CDR3: TGCAGCGTTCTGGGGGCCGACACCGGGGAGCTGTTTTTT. Its protein product is CSVLGADTGELFF.

This clone was seen a single time. This rearrangement joins TRBV7-9 to TRBJ1-5; D is possibly TRBD1 (5 bases). The CDR3 spans 14 residues. V lost 1 base, J lost 3 bases, and 7 bases lay in between. Germline-derived CDR1 and CDR2 are SEHNR and FQNEAQ (reference sequence). The CDR3 sequence is CASSLEGVNQPQHF. In DNA form, the CDR3 reads TGTGCCAGCAGCTTAGAAGGGGTCAATCAGCCCCAGCATTTT.

This chain links TRBV21-1 with TRBJ1-1. TRBV21-1 is an annotated pseudogene. This CDR3 contains 15 residues. The CDR3 loop is CASSKERQRNTEAFF. In DNA, the CDR3 is TGTGCCAGCAGCAAAGAGCGGCAGAGGAACACTGAAGCTTTCTTT.

The chain carries TRBV28 and TRBJ1-1, with a possible D match to TRBD1 (5 bases). V shed 3 bases and J shed 0 bases, with 8 bases lying between them. CDR3 length: 14 residues. Germline V gives CDR1 MDHEN, CDR2 SYDVKM. The CDR3 loop reads CASSFRGMNTEAFF. The CDR3 DNA reads TGTGCCAGCAGTTTTCGGGGGATGAACACTGAAGCTTTCTTT.

For the CDR3, the DNA is TGCGCCAGCAGCCTGATAGAGGGGCTCAACGAGCAGTACTTC. Residues: CASSLIEGLNEQYF. This rearrangement joins TRBV4-3 to TRBJ2-7; tentatively, D is TRBD1 or TRBD2 (5 bases each). V lost 4 bases to trimming and J lost 5 bases, with 15 bases between them. CDR3 length: 14 residues. The germline gives CDR1 LGHNA, CDR2 YSLEER.

The chain uses TRBV28 and TRBJ2-7, with D possibly matching TRBD1 (6 bases). Germline V CDR1 and CDR2: MDHEN, SYDVKM. The CDR3 runs to 16 residues. Trimming took off 2 bases at V and 0 bases at J, with 14 bases between the two ends. As DNA, the CDR3 is TGTGCCAGCAGTTTAGTTAGCCAGGGGAGCTCCTACGAGCAGTACTTC. Amino acid sequence: CASSLVSQGSSYEQYF.

V is TRBV7-9 and J is TRBJ2-7; 8 nucleotides line up with TRBD1. Trimming cost V 6 bases and J 4 bases; bases outside gene matches: 14. The CDR3 has 16 residues. Looked up from germline, CDR1 is SEHNR and CDR2 is FQNEAQ (reference sequence). As DNA, the CDR3 is TGTGCCAGCAGTTTAAACCAGGGGGCCCCAATGTACGAGCAGTACTTC. It is translated as CASSLNQGAPMYEQYF.

The J gene is TRBJ2-5, the V gene TRBV10-2; no reliable D call. The V gene lost 2 bases and the J gene lost 0 bases, with 1 base spanning the gap. CDR1 is WSHSY and CDR2 is SAAADI in the germline V gene. The CDR3 has 12 residues. The CDR3 nucleotides are TGCGCCAGCAGTGAGGACCAAGAGACCCAGTACTTC. Residues: CASSEDQETQYF.

The V gene is TRBV7-9, the J gene TRBJ2-7, with D unresolved. The CDR3 runs 14 residues. CDR1 and CDR2 from the germline V gene are SEHNR and FQNEAQ (reference sequence). The V end was cut by 5 bases, the J end by 0 bases, with 11 bases between. CDR3 in DNA: TGTGCCAGCAGCCCCCCAGGTAGCTCCTACGAGCAGTACTTC. This encodes CASSPPGSSYEQYF.

The chain combines TRBV5-6 with TRBJ2-7, with TRBD1 as a possible D gene (6 bases). Trimming left V 2 bases short and J 3 bases short, with 9 bases between. Germline V CDR1 and CDR2: SGHDT, YYEEEE. There are 13 residues in the CDR3. CDR3 protein: CASSLQGIYEQYF. The CDR3 nucleotides read TGTGCCAGCAGCTTACAGGGTATCTACGAGCAGTACTTC.

The chain recombines TRBV30 with TRBJ1-2; unclear D gene. The CDR3 is 13 amino acids. The V and J ends lost 3 bases and 4 bases respectively, with 12 bases between them. Germline assignment: CDR1 GTSNPN and CDR2 SVGIG (reference sequence). The CDR3: CAWRYEDGYGYTF. The CDR3 nucleotides read TGTGCCTGGAGATATGAGGACGGCTATGGCTACACCTTC.

This chain uses TRBV5-6 with TRBJ2-7; 7 nucleotides line up with TRBD1. CDR1 and CDR2 (germline): SGHDT, YYEEEE. CDR3 length: 13 amino acids. With V trimmed by 4 bases and J by 6 bases, 7 bases remained unmatched. CDR3 sequence (DNA): TGTGCCAGCAGCCCGGGACAGCTATCCGAGCAGTACTTC. This codes for CASSPGQLSEQYF.